Below, 20 T cell receptor beta chains from the same sample are listed, as sequenced in a study of T cell changes during pregnancy in multiple sclerosis. The method was immunoSEQ multiplex PCR; TCRdb's version includes in-frame clones alone and lacks a portion of them. The sample consists of about 39,000 clones, around 94% of them appearing once. Sequenced here: peripheral blood, sampled in the third trimester of pregnancy. These receptors were collected from a female donor with multiple sclerosis, enrolled in a pregnancy study.

The chain uses TRBV2 and TRBJ2-5; D is possibly TRBD1 (5 bases). The CDR3 loop spans 15 amino acids. Trimming stripped 6 bases from V and 4 bases from J, with 18 bases between. The germline CDR1 and CDR2 sequences are SNHLY and FYNNEI. CDR3 sequence: CASSAEQDTGETQYF. The CDR3 nucleotides are TGTGCCAGCAGCGCAGAACAGGACACGGGAGAGACCCAGTACTTC. Full variable domain (outside the CDR3, taken from reference TRBV2 and TRBJ2-5): EPEVTQTPSHQVTQMGQEVILRCVPISNHLYFYWYRQILGQKVEFLVSFYNNEISEKSEIFDDQFSVERPDGSNFTLKIRSTKLEDSAMYFCASSAEQDTGETQYFGPGTRLLVL.

The chain recombines TRBV28 with TRBJ2-7; 10 positions match TRBD2. The CDR3 has 14 residues. With V trimmed by 2 bases and J by 4 bases, 2 bases remained unmatched. CDR1 and CDR2 from the germline V gene are MDHEN and SYDVKM. Here the CDR3 DNA reads TGTGCCAGCAGTTTAGGGACTAGCGAATACGAGCAGTACTTC. This sequence encodes CASSLGTSEYEQYF.

The CDR3 bases are TGTGCCAGCAGCGTCCTTAGCGGGATAGCCTACAATGAGCAGTTCTTC. Translation: CASSVLSGIAYNEQFF. This chain connects TRBV9 to TRBJ2-1, with 8 bases matching TRBD2. The CDR3 consists of 16 residues. V trimming: 2 bases; J trimming: 2 bases; junction bases outside the gene matches: 6. Germline V gene lookup returns CDR1 SGDLS and CDR2 YYNGEE.

The gene calls are TRBV10-3 and TRBJ2-2; D uncertain. The germline V gene encodes CDR1 ENHRY and CDR2 SYGVKD. The CDR3 runs to 13 residues. Between the trimmed V and J ends, which lost 8 bases and 3 bases, there was a span of 10 bases. The CDR3 here is CAIVLGDTGELFF. The DNA of the CDR3 is TGTGCCATCGTCCTCGGAGACACCGGGGAGCTGTTTTTT.

The chain employs TRBV11-3 and TRBJ1-1, with 12 bases identical to TRBD1. V lost 6 bases to trimming and J lost 4 bases; unmatched junction nucleotides: 9. The CDR3 has 16 residues. Germline-derived CDR1 and CDR2 are SGHNT and YENEEA. The CDR3 spells CASSWGQGAFGTEAFF. CDR3 in DNA: TGTGCCAGCAGTTGGGGACAGGGGGCGTTCGGCACTGAAGCTTTCTTT.

The chain combines TRBV6-5 with TRBJ1-2; unclear D gene. Germline V gene lookup returns CDR1 MNHEY and CDR2 SVGAGI. V gave up 7 bases and J gave up 4 bases, with 13 bases separating them. This CDR3 contains 13 residues. Here the CDR3 reads CASTIRGFYGYTF. CDR3 bases: TGTGCCAGCACCATTCGGGGATTCTATGGCTACACCTTC.

The J gene is TRBJ1-1, the V gene TRBV27; no definite D call. The V gene's germline CDR1 is MNHEY and CDR2 SMNVEV (reference sequence). The germline V and J ends were trimmed by 5 bases and 1 base, with 17 bases remaining between them. The CDR3 sequence is 16 residues long. This CDR3 reads CASSKELRRENTEAFF. Here the CDR3 DNA reads TGTGCCAGCAGTAAGGAGTTGCGACGGGAGAACACTGAAGCTTTCTTT.

The chain has TRBV27 and TRBJ2-6; possibly TRBD1 for D (5 bases). Trimming stripped 7 bases from V and 4 bases from J, with 11 bases between. Germline V gene lookup returns CDR1 MNHEY and CDR2 SMNVEV (reference sequence). This CDR3 region has 14 residues. CDR3 residues: CASTSGFGANVLTF. The CDR3 bases are TGTGCCAGCACTTCAGGGTTCGGGGCCAACGTCCTGACTTTC.

The rearrangement joins TRBV2 to TRBJ2-7; unclear D gene. Per germline, CDR1 SNHLY and CDR2 FYNNEI. CDR3 length: 15 residues. V lost 1 base and J 5 bases, leaving 15 bases between the germline ends. CDR3 DNA sequence: TGTGCCAGCAGTGAAGGGCGCAGTCTAAGCGACGAGCAGTACTTC. Residues: CASSEGRSLSDEQYF.

Only one count was recorded for this clone. The chain couples TRBV5-6 to TRBJ1-1, with D perhaps matching TRBD1 (5 bases). The germline V and J ends were trimmed by 2 bases and 1 base, with 6 bases remaining between them. The V gene's germline CDR1 is SGHDT and CDR2 YYEEEE. This CDR3 is 13 amino acids long. Here the CDR3 DNA reads TGTGCCAGCAGCTTCCAGGGGAACACTGAAGCTTTCTTT. This translates into CASSFQGNTEAFF.

J is TRBJ1-6 and V is TRBV9; no firm D call. CDR3 length equals 16 residues. Trimming pared 3 bases from V and 0 bases from J, leaving 10 bases between. Germline values: CDR1 SGDLS, CDR2 YYNGEE. CDR3 loop: CASSASDNSYNSPLHF. CDR3 bases: TGTGCCAGCAGCGCCAGCGATAACTCCTATAATTCACCCCTCCACTTT.

The rearrangement joins TRBV7-9 to TRBJ1-3, with 9 bases aligning to TRBD1. This CDR3 comprises 17 residues. Germline V lookup: CDR1 SEHNR, CDR2 FQNEAQ (reference sequence). With V trimmed by 2 bases and J by 0 bases, 5 bases remained unmatched. The CDR3 sequence is CASSLMGTGPSGNTIYF. The CDR3 bases are TGTGCCAGCAGCTTAATGGGGACAGGGCCCTCTGGAAACACCATATATTTT.

This chain links TRBV29-1 with TRBJ2-7, with 11 bases identical to TRBD1. Unmatched junction bases numbered 3, after V lost 4 bases and J lost 4 bases. There are 13 residues in the CDR3. Germline V gene lookup returns CDR1 SQVTM and CDR2 ANQGSEA. In nucleotides, the CDR3 is TGCAGCGTTGTAGGGACAGGGGGTTACGAGCAGTACTTC. Its translation is CSVVGTGGYEQYF.

V gene TRBV5-1 combines with J gene TRBJ2-5; maybe TRBD2 (5 bases). The CDR3 length is 12 residues. Trimming took 4 bases from V and 1 from J, leaving 5 bases between them. CDR1 and CDR2 from the germline V gene are SGHRS and YFSETQ. The CDR3 DNA reads TGCGCCAGCAGCCTAGCCCAAGAGACCCAGTACTTC. It yields the protein CASSLAQETQYF. The variable domain in full, completed from reference TRBV5-1 and TRBJ2-5, reads KAGVTQTPRYLIKTRGQQVTLSCSPISGHRSVSWYQQTPGQGLQFLFEYFSETQRNKGNFPGRFSGRQFSNSRSEMNVSTLELGDSALYLCASSLAQETQYFGPGTRLLVL.

The chain links TRBV5-6 to TRBJ2-7; D might be TRBD2 (5 bases). V was shortened by 0 bases and J by 7 bases, with 11 bases between the two germline ends. Germline V gives CDR1 SGHDT, CDR2 YYEEEE. The CDR3 runs to 13 residues. CDR3 coding DNA: TGTGCCAGCAGCTTGGATGAGGGTAGAGAGCAGTACTTC. Its translation is CASSLDEGREQYF.

The chain links TRBV19 to TRBJ2-3, with D possibly being TRBD2 (6 bases). CDR1 and CDR2 (germline): LNHDA, SQIVND (reference sequence). This CDR3 spans 16 amino acids. Between the trimmed V and J ends, which lost 7 bases and 2 bases, there was a span of 19 bases. CDR3 sequence reads: CASTPPGRGTTDTQYF. In DNA, the CDR3 is TGTGCCAGTACCCCCCCCGGGAGAGGAACCACAGATACGCAGTATTTT.

The chain uses TRBV5-5 and TRBJ1-4; D uncertain. CDR3 length equals 14 residues. Per the germline V gene, CDR1 is SGHKS and CDR2 is YYEKEE (reference sequence). V lost 5 bases to trimming and J lost 5 bases, with 13 bases between them. CDR3 DNA sequence: TGTGCCAGCAGTCGGGGAAAGGTGAATGAAAAACTGTTTTTT. It is translated as CASSRGKVNEKLFF.

The rearrangement links TRBV5-1 to TRBJ2-1, with 8 bases matching TRBD2. This CDR3 contains 15 residues. Germline V gene sequence: CDR1 SGHRS, CDR2 YFSETQ. With V trimmed by 2 bases and J by 0 bases, 1 base remained unmatched. The CDR3 protein is CASSFLAGSYNEQFF. The CDR3 coding sequence is TGCGCCAGCAGCTTCCTAGCGGGCTCCTACAATGAGCAGTTCTTC.

The genes are TRBV7-9 and TRBJ2-7; 14 bases map to TRBD2. Germline assignment: CDR1 SEHNR and CDR2 FQNEAQ (reference sequence). The V gene end was trimmed by 5 bases and the J gene end by 2 bases; junction bases not matched to a gene: 5. This CDR3 contains 16 residues. The DNA of the CDR3 is TGTGCCAGCAGCCAGGGACTAGCGGGGGAAACCTACGAGCAGTACTTC. It yields the protein CASSQGLAGETYEQYF.

The V gene is TRBV27, the J gene TRBJ2-7; 7 bases agree with TRBD1. The CDR3 has 15 residues. Per the germline V gene, CDR1 is MNHEY and CDR2 is SMNVEV (reference sequence). Losses at the gene ends were 5 bases for V and 4 bases for J; bases not matched to a gene: 11. The CDR3 DNA is TGTGCCAGCAGTCCGGCCGGGACAGAGTTATACGAGCAGTACTTC. This translates into CASSPAGTELYEQYF.